This paragraph covers one T cell receptor beta chain sequence. Its cognate antigen is unknown. One end of the junction does not line up with germline, which may come from a read error. This entry belongs to a study of T cell responses to AZD1222 COVID-19 vaccine. The assay was immunoSEQ multiplex PCR, and TCRdb's table has in-frame clones only and misses some. The profile shows 150,000 to 200,000 clones, approximately 92% of them singletons. Per the germline V gene, CDR1 is LGHDT and CDR2 is YNNKEL (reference sequence). CDR3 length: 14 amino acids. Study findings and constraints: Donors were mostly white British, more females; clonal diversity possibly underestimated.

The specimen comprised peripheral blood, sampled on day 0 of AZD1222 vaccination. The clonotype comes from an adult in good health. The chain links TRBV3-1 (or the pseudogene TRBV3-2) to TRBJ1-2; no clear D gene. CDR3 protein: CASSQIGVGSGYTF. The DNA of the CDR3 is TGTGCCAGCAGCCAAATTGGGGTTGGGAGTGGCTACACCTTT.